This paragraph reports one TCR beta chain. This specimen belongs to a study of blood T cell repertoires in COVID-19. Overall study context: There were acute and convalescent COVID-19 samples, and they came from the United States, Italy and Spain. In each case, the material was cDNA or gDNA derived from T cells, B-cell-depleted T cells, or PBMCs.

Germline CDR1 and CDR2: KGHDR and SFDVKD. This CDR3 region has 18 residues. V lost 4 bases and J 4 bases, leaving 24 bases between the germline ends. In the study's own analysis: How many nucleated cells were present was estimated from reference gene primer amplification. Profiled with immunoSEQ multiplex PCR; TCRdb holds only in-frame clones, not every one. V and J calls and clone size come straight from that table; D and trimming were deduced from the DNA. This table holds some 48,000 clones, around 84% found once. Sequences were obtained from peripheral blood. The clonotype originates from a human donor in a cohort sampled during active COVID-19. V usage is TRBV24-1 and J usage is TRBJ1-2; TRBD1 is a possible D gene (5 bases). CDR3 bases: TGTGCCACCAGTGACTCAACTGACACTGACAGCCCGTCCTATGGCTACACCTTC. It is translated as CATSDSTDTDSPSYGYTF.